This TCR beta chain was retrieved from a study of OX40 agonist ivuxolimab in advanced cancers. Regarding the study as a whole: Some nonresponders additionally presented with little normalized T-cell clonal expansion. The study observed clonal expansion of CD4+ and CD8+ blood T cells by week 6 at 0.1 to 3.0 mg/kg. Antigen specificity was not determined for the expanded peripheral T cells.

This clone showed up just once. As yet, its antigen is unknown. The germline CDR1 and CDR2 sequences are SGHNT and YYREEE (reference sequence). The trim removed 4 bases at V and 5 bases at J, leaving 7 bases unmatched. The length of the CDR3 is 16 residues. The data were produced by immunoSEQ multiplex PCR, yet TCRdb's version contains in-frame clones alone and is incomplete. This sample has about 65,000 clones, with around 87% found just once. This material consisted of CD4+ or CD8+ T cells sorted from blood, taken in a trial of the OX40 agonist ivuxolimab. The sequence derives from an adult with an advanced solid tumor such as melanoma, head and neck, liver or kidney cancer. The chain uses TRBV5-4 and TRBJ2-2; TRBD1 matches at 11 bases. DNA for the CDR3: TGTGCCAGCAGCCAACCGGACAGGGGGCGAACCGGGGAGCTGTTTTTT. As protein: CASSQPDRGRTGELFF.